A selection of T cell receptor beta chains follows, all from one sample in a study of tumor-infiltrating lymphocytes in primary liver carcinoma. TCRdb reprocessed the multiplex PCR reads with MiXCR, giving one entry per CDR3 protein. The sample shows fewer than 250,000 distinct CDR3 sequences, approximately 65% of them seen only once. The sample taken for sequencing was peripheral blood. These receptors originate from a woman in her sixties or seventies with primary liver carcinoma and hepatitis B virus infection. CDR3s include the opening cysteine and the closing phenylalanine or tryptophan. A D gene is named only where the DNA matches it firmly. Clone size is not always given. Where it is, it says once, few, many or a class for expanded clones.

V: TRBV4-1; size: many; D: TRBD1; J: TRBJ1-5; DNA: TGCGCCAGCAGCCTGGGGACAGGGCCGACTCAGCCCCAGCATTTT; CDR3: CASSLGTGPTQPQHF
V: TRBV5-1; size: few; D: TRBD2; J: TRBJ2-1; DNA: TGCGCCAGCAGCTTTGTACTAGCGGGGTACAATGAGCAGTTCTTC; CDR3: CASSFVLAGYNEQFF
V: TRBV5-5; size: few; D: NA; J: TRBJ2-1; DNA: TGTGCCAGCAGCTTGGCGTCAATCAATGAGCAGTTCTTC; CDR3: CASSLASINEQFF
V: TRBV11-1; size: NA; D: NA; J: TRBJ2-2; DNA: TGTGCCAGTAGCTTTCGCTACACCGGGAAGCTGTTTTTT; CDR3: CASSFRYTGKLFF
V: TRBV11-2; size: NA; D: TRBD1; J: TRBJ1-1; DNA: TGTGCCAGCAGCTTACGACAGGGCAGGGATGAAGCTTTCTTT; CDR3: CASSLRQGRDEAFF
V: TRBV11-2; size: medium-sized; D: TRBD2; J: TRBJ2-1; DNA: TGTGCCAGCAAAACTAGCGGCTCCTACAATGAGCAGTTCTTC; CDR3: CASKTSGSYNEQFF
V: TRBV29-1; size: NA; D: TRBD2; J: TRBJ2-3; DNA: TGCAGCGTGGAACTAGCGGACTCTAGCACAGATACGCAGAATTTT; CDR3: CSVELADSSTDTQNF
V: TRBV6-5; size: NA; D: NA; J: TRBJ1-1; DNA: TGTGCCAGCAGTTACGGGGGGGCTGGGAACATTGAAGCTTTCTTT; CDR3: CASSYGGAGNIEAFF
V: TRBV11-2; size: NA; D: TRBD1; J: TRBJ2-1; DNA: TGCGCCAGCAGCTGGCTAAACTACAGGGGAAATGAGCAGTTCTTC; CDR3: CASSWLNYRGNEQFF
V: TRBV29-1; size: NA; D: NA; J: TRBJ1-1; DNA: TGCAGCGTAATCCCCGGACAGAGCAACACTGAAGCTTTCTTC; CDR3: CSVIPGQSNTEAFF
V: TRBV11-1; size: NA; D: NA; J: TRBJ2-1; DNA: TGTGCCAGCAGCCTCCGGCACTCTGGGGACAATGAGCAGTTCTTC; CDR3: CASSLRHSGDNEQFF